What follows is one TCR beta chain and its context. CDR1 WNHNN and CDR2 SYGVQD come from the germline V gene (reference sequence). Trimming took 8 bases from V and 8 from J; bases not matched to a gene: 13. CDR3 length: 15 residues. This table comes from immunoSEQ multiplex PCR, and its TCRdb copy is limited to in-frame clones, with some not included. The profile covers roughly 260,000 clones, with more than 80% appearing a single time and about 4% taken by the ten largest. The sample is drawn from a study of blood T cell repertoires in COVID-19. Turning to the study itself: From the United States, Italy and Spain came samples of acute and convalescent COVID-19. Sources were T cells, B-cell-depleted T cells, or PBMCs; the material itself was cDNA or gDNA.

This clonotype was obtained from a woman aged 40-49 years with acute or convalescent COVID-19. The sample was peripheral blood. The genes are TRBV10-1 and TRBJ1-2, with TRBD1 matching 11 bases. The CDR3 DNA follows: TGCGCCAGCGTCGGGGGACAGGGGGTTGTGAAGGGCTACACCTTC. It yields the protein CASVGGQGVVKGYTF.